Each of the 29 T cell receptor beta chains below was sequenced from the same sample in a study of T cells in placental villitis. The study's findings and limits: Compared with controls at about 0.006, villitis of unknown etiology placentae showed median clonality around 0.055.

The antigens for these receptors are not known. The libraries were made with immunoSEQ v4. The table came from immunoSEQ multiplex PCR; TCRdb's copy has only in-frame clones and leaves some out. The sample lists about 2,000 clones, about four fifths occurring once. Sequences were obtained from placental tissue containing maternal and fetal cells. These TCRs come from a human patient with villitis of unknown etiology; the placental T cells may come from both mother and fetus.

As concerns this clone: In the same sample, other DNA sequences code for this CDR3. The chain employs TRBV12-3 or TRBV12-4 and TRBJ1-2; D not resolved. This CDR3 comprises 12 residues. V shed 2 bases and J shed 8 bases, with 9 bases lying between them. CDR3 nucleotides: TGTGCCAGCAGTTTAAGCCGGGGAGGCTACACCTTC. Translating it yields CASSLSRGGYTF.

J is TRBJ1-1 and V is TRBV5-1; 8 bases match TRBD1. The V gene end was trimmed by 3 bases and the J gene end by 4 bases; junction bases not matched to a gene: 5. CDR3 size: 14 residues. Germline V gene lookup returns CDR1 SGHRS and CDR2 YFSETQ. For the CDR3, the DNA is TGCGCCAGCAGCTCACAGGGGGTTGGCACTGAAGCTTTCTTT. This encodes CASSSQGVGTEAFF.

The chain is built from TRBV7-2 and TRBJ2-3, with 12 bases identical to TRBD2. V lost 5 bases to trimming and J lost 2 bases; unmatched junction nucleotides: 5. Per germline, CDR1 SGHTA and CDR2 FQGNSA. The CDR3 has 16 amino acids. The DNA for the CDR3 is TGTGCCAGCAGCCCAAGGACTAGCGGGAACACAGATACGCAGTATTTT. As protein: CASSPRTSGNTDTQYF.

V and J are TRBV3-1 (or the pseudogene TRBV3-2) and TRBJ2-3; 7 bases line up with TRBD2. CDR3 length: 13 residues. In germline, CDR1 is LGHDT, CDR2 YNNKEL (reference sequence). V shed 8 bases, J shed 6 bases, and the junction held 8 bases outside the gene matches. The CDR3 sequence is CASWGEGLDTQYF. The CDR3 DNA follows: TGTGCCAGCTGGGGGGAGGGCCTGGATACGCAGTATTTT.

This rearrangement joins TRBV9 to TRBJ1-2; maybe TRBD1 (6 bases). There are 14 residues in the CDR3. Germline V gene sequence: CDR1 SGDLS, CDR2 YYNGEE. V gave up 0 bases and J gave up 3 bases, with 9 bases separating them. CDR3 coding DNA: TGTGCCAGCAGCGTAGGGGAGGGGGACTATGGCTACACCTTC. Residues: CASSVGEGDYGYTF. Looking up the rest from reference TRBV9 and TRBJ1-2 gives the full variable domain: DSGVTQTPKHLITATGQRVTLRCSPRSGDLSVYWYQQSLDQGLQFLIQYYNGEERAKGNILERFSAQQFPDLHSELNLSSLELGDSALYFCASSVGEGDYGYTFGSGTRLTVV.

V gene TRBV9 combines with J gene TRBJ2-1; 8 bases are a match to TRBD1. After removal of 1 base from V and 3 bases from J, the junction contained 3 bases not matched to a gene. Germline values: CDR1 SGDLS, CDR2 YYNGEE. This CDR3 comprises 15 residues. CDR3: CASSVRGTGYNEQFF. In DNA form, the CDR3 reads TGTGCCAGCAGCGTAAGGGGGACAGGCTACAATGAGCAGTTCTTC.

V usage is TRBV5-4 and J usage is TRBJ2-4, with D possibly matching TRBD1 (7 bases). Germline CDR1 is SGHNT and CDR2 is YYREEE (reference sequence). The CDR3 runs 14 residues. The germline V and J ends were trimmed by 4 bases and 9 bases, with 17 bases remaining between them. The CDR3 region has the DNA TGTGCCAGCAGCCAAGGGGGCGCGGGAATCATTCAGTACTTC. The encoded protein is CASSQGGAGIIQYF.

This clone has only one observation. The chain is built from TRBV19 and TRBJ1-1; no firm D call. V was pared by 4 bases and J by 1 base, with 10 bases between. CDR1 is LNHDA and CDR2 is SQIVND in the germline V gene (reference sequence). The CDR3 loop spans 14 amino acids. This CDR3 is CASSREGKNTEAFF. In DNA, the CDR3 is TGTGCCAGTAGTAGGGAGGGAAAGAACACTGAAGCTTTCTTT.

The CDR3 DNA reads TGTGCCAGCAGCTTACTAGCGGGCACAGATACGCAGTATTTT. This translates into CASSLLAGTDTQYF. V usage is TRBV7-8 and J usage is TRBJ2-3; 7 nucleotides line up with TRBD2. The CDR3 loop spans 14 amino acids. The V gene end was trimmed by 2 bases and the J gene end by 1 base; junction bases not matched to a gene: 0. Germline V lookup: CDR1 SGHVS, CDR2 FQNEAQ.

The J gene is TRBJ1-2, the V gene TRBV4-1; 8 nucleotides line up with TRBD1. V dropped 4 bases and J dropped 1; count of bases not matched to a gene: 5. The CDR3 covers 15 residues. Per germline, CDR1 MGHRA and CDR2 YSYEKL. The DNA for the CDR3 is TGCGCCAGCAGCCCGGACAGGGACCTTAACTATGGCTACACCTTC. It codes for CASSPDRDLNYGYTF.

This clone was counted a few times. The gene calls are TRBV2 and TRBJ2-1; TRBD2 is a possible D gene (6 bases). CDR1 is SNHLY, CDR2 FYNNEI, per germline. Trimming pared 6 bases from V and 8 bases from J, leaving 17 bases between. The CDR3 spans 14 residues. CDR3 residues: CASRAAIRGYEQFF. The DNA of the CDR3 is TGTGCCAGCAGGGCCGCAATTCGGGGGTATGAGCAGTTCTTC.

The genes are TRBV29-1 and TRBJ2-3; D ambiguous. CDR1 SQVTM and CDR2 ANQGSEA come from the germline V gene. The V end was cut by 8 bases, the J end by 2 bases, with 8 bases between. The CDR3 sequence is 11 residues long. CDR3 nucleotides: TGCAGCTACTCATACACAGATACGCAGTATTTT. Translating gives CSYSYTDTQYF.

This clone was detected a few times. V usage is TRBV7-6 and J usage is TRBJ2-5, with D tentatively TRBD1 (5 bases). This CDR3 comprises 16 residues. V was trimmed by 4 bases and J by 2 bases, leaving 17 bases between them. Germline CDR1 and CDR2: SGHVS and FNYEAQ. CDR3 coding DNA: TGTGCCAGCAGCTCCCTCGGCCGAAGGGGTCAAGAGACCCAGTACTTC. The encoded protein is CASSSLGRRGQETQYF.

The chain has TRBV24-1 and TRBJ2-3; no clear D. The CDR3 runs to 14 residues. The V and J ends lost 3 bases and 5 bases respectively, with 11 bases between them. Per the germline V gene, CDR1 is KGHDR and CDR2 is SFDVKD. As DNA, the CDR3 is TGTGCCACCAGTGATCCCGGTCGGCAAGATACGCAGTATTTT. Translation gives CATSDPGRQDTQYF.

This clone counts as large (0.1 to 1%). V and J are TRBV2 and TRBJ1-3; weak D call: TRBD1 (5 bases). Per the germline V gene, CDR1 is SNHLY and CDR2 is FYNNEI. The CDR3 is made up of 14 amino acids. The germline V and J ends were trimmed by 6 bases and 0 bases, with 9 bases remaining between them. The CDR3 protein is CASSAGISGNTIYF. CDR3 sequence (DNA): TGTGCCAGCAGCGCAGGGATCTCTGGAAACACCATATATTTT.

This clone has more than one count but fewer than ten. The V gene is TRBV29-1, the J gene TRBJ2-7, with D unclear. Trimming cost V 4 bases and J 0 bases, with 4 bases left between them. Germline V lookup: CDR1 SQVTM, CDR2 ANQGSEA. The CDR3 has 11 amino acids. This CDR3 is CSVGHSYEQYF. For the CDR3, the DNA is TGCAGCGTTGGACACTCCTACGAGCAGTACTTC.

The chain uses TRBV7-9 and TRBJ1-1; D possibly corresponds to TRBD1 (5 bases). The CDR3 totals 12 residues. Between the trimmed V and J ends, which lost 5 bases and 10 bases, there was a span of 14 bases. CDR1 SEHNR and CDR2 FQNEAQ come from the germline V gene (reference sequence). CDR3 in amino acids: CASSLTTQGAFF. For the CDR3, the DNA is TGTGCCAGCAGCCTCACGACTCAGGGAGCTTTCTTT.

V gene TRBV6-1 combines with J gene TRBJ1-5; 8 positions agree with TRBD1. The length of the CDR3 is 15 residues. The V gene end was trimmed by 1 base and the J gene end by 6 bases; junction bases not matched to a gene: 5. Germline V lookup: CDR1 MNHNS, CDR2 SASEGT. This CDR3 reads CASSEEQGGAQPQHF. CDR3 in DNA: TGTGCCAGCAGTGAAGAACAGGGGGGTGCTCAGCCCCAGCATTTT.

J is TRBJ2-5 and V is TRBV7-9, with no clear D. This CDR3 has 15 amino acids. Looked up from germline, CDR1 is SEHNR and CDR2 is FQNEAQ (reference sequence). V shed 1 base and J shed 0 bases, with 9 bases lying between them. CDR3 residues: CASSLDTKYQETQYF. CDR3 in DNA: TGTGCCAGCAGCTTAGACACTAAGTACCAAGAGACCCAGTACTTC. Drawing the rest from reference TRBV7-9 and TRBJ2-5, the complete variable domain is DTGVSQNPRHKITKRGQNVTFRCDPISEHNRLYWYRQTLGQGPEFLTYFQNEAQLEKSRLLSDRFSAERPKGSFSTLEIQRTEQGDSAMYLCASSLDTKYQETQYFGPGTRLLVL.

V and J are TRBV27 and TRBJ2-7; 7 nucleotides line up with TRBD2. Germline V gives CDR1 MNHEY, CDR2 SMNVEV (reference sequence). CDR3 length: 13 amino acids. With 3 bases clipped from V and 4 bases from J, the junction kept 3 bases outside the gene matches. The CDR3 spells CASSFGGGYEQYF. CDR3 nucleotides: TGTGCCAGCAGTTTCGGGGGAGGGTACGAGCAGTACTTC.

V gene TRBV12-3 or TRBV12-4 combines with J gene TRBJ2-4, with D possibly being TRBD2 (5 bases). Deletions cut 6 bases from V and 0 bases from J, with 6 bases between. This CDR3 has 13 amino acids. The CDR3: CASREVAKNIQYF. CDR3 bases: TGTGCCAGCAGGGAGGTAGCCAAAAACATTCAGTACTTC.

This CDR3 reads CASKTFGADTQYF. CDR3 DNA sequence: TGTGCCAGCAAGACCTTTGGGGCAGATACGCAGTATTTT. The rearrangement joins TRBV6-5 to TRBJ2-3; D remains unclear. This CDR3 is built from 13 residues. V was trimmed by 7 bases and J by 4 bases, leaving 12 bases between them. Germline V gene sequence: CDR1 MNHEY, CDR2 SVGAGI.

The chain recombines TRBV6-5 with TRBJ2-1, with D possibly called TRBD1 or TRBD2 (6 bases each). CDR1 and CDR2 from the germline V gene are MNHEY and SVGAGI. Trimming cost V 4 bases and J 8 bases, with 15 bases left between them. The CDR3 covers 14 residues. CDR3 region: CASSWTTGGHEQFF. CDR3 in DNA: TGTGCCAGCAGTTGGACAACCGGGGGCCATGAGCAGTTCTTC.

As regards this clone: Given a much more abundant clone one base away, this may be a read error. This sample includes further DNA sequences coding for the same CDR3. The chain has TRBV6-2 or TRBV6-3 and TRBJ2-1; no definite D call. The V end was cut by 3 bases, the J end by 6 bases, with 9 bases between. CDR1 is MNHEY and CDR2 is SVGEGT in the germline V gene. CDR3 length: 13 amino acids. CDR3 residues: CASSYSSVNEQFF. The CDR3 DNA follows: TGTGCCAGCAGTTATTCGTCAGTCAATGAGCAGTTCTTC.

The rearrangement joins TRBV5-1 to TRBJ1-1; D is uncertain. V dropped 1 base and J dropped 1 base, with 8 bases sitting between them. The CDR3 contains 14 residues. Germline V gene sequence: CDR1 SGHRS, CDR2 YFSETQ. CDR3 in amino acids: CASSLLTENTEAFF. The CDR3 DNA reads TGCGCCAGCAGCTTGTTAACCGAGAACACTGAAGCTTTCTTT.

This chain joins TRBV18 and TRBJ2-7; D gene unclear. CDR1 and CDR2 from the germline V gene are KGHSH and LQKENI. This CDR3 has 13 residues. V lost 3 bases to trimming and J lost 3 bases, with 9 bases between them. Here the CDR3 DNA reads TGTGCCAGCTCACCGAGACCCTTCTACGAGCAGTACTTC. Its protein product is CASSPRPFYEQYF. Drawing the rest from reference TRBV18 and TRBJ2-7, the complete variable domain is NAGVMQNPRHLVRRRGQEARLRCSPMKGHSHVYWYRQLPEEGLKFMVYLQKENIIDESGMPKERFSAEFPKEGPSILRIQQVVRGDSAAYFCASSPRPFYEQYFGPGTRLTVT.

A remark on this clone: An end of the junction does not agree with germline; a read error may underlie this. The CDR3 DNA reads as TGTACCAGCAGTTGGAGGGCCGTCGAGCAGTACTTC. Protein sequence: CTSSWRAVEQYF. The rearrangement joins TRBV7-9 to TRBJ2-7; possible D gene TRBD2, 6 bases. CDR3 length: 12 amino acids. From germline, CDR1 is SEHNR and CDR2 FQNEAQ (reference sequence).

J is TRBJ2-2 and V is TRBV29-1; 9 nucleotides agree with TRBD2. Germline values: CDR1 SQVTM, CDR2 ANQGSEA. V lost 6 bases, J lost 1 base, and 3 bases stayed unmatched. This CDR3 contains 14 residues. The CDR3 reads CSVMTSGNTGELFF. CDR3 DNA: TGCAGCGTCATGACTAGCGGGAACACCGGGGAGCTGTTTTTT.

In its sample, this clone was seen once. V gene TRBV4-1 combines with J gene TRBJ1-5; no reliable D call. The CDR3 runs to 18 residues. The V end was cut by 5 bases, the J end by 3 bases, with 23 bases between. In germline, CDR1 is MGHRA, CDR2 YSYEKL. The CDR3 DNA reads TGCGCCAGCAGCACGAGGAGCCACGCAACGGGGTCCAATCAGCCCCAGCATTTT. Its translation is CASSTRSHATGSNQPQHF.